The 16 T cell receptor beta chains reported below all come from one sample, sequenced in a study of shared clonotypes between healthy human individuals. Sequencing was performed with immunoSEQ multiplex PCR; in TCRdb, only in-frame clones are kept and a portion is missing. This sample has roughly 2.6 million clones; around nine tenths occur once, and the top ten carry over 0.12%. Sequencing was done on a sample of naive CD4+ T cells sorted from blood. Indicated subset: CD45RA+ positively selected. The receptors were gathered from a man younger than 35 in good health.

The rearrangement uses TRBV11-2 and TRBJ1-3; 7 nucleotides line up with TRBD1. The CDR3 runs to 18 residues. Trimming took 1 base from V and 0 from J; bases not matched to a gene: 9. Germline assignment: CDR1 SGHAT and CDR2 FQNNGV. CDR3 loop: CASSLVLNPGGSGNTIYF. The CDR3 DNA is TGTGCCAGCAGCTTAGTACTAAACCCAGGGGGCTCTGGAAACACCATATATTTT.

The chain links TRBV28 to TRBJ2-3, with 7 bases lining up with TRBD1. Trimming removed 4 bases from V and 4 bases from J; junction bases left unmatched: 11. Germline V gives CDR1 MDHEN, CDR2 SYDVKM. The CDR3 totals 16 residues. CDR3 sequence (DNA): TGTGCCAGCAGTTCCACAGGGGCCCCCCTAGCAGATACGCAGTATTTT. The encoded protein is CASSSTGAPLADTQYF.

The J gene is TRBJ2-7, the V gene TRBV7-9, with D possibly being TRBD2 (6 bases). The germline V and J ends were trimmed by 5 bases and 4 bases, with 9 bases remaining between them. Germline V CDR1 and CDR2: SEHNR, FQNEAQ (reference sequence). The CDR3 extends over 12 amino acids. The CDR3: CASSEAGYEQYF. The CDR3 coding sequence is TGTGCCAGCAGCGAGGCGGGATACGAGCAGTACTTC.

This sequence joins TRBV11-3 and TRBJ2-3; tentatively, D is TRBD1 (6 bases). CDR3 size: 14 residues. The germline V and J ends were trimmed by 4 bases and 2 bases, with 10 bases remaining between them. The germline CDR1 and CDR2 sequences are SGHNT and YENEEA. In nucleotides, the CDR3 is TGTGCCAGCAGCTCCGACAGGACCACAGATACGCAGTATTTT. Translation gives CASSSDRTTDTQYF.

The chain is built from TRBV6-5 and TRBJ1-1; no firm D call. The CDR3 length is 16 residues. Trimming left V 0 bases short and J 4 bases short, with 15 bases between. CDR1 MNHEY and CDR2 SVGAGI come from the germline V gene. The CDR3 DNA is TGTGCCAGCAGTTACTCGTCTGGGAAAACTAGCACTGAAGCTTTCTTT. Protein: CASSYSSGKTSTEAFF.

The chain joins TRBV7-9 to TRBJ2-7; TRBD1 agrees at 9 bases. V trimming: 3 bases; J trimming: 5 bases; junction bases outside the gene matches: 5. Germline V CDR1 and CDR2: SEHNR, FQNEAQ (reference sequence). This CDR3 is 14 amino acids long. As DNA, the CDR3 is TGTGCCAGCAGCTTCCCGGACAGGGGTAACGAGCAGTACTTC. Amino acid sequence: CASSFPDRGNEQYF.

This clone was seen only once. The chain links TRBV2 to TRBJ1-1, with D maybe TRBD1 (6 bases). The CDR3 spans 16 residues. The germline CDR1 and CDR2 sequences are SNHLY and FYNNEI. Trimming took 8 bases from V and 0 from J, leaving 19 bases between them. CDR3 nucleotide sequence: TGTGCCAGCCAGGCAGGGGATTCTACCTTGAACACTGAAGCTTTCTTT. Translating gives CASQAGDSTLNTEAFF.

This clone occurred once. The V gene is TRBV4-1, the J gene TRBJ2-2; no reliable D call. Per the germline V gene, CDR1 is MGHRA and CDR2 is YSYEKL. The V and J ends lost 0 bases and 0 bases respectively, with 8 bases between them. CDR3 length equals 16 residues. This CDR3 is CASSQEGITNTGELFF. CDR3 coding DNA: TGCGCCAGCAGCCAAGAAGGCATCACGAACACCGGGGAGCTGTTTTTT.

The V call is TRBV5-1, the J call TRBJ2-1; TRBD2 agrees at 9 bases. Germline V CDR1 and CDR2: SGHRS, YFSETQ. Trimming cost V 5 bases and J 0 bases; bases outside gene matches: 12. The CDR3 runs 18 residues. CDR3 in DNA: TGCGCCAGCAGGTCTACCCTTGATAGCGGGAGCTCCTACAATGAGCAGTTCTTC. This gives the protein CASRSTLDSGSSYNEQFF.

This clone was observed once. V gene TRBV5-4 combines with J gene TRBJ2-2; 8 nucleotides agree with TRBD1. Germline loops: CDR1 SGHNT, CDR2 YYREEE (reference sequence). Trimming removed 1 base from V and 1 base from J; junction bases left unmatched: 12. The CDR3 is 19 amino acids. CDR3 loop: CASSLRIVTGTGNTGELFF. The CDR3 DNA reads TGTGCCAGCAGCTTGCGAATTGTGACCGGGACAGGGAACACCGGGGAGCTGTTTTTT.

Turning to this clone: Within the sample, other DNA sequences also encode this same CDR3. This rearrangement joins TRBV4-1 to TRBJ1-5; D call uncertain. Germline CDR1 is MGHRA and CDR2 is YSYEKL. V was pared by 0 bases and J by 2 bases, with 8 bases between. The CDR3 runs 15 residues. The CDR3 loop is CASSQDGQGNQPQHF. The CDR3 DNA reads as TGCGCCAGCAGCCAAGATGGTCAGGGCAATCAGCCCCAGCATTTT.

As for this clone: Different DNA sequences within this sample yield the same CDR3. CDR3 sequence reads: CASSLEGTETQYF. CDR3 DNA: TGCGCCAGCAGCTTGGAGGGGACGGAGACCCAGTACTTC. V gene TRBV5-1 combines with J gene TRBJ2-5, with D perhaps assigned TRBD1 or TRBD2 (5 bases each). Germline assignment: CDR1 SGHRS and CDR2 YFSETQ. This CDR3 comprises 13 residues. Between the trimmed V and J ends, which lost 0 bases and 5 bases, there was a span of 8 bases.

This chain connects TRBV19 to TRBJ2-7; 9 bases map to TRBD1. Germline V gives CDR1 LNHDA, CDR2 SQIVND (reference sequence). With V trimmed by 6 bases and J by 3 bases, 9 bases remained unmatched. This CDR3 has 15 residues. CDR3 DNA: TGTGCCAGTAGCAAACGTCCGGGACAGGGCTACGAGCAGTACTTC. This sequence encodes CASSKRPGQGYEQYF.

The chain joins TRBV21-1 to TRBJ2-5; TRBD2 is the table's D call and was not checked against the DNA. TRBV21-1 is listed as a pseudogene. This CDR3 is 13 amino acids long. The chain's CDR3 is CASSVAFQETQYF. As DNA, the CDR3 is TGTGCCAGCAGCGTAGCGTTCCAAGAGACCCAGTACTTC.

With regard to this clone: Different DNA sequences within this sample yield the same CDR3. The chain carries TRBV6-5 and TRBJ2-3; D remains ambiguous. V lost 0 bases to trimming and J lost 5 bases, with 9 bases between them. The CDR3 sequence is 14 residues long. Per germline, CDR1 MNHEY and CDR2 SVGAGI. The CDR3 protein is CASSYSVLGDTQYF. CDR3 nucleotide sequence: TGTGCCAGCAGTTACTCGGTACTGGGAGATACGCAGTATTTT.

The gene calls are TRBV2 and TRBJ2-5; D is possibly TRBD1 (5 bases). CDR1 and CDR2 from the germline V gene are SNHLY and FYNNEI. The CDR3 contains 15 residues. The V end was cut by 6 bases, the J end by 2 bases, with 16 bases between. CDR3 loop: CASREQVGVQETQYF. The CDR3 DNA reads TGTGCCAGCAGGGAACAGGTTGGGGTGCAAGAGACCCAGTACTTC.